These 21 T cell receptor beta chains were all obtained from the same sample, sequenced in a study of shared clonotypes between healthy human individuals. Clones were read by immunoSEQ multiplex PCR, and TCRdb kept only the in-frame ones, dropping some. Of 2 million to 3 million clones in the sample, under 95% were seen once. The sequenced sample consisted of naive CD4+ T cells from PBMCs. Subset meaning: CD45RA+ positively selected. The receptors come from a man younger than 35 in good health. Some clones in this sample may be carry-over from other donors' samples.

The rearrangement joins TRBV5-4 to TRBJ1-3, with D maybe TRBD1 (5 bases). Germline CDR1 and CDR2: SGHNT and YYREEE (reference sequence). Trimming pared 7 bases from V and 1 base from J, leaving 18 bases between. The CDR3 runs to 16 residues. This chain's CDR3 is CASGPGGSLSGNTIYF. CDR3 nucleotides: TGTGCCAGCGGCCCCGGGGGGAGCTTATCTGGAAACACCATATATTTT.

The chain has TRBV7-3 and TRBJ2-7, with D possibly matching TRBD1 (5 bases). Germline CDR1 is SGHTA and CDR2 is FQGTGA. This CDR3 comprises 14 residues. Trimming stripped 3 bases from V and 5 bases from J, with 14 bases between. For the CDR3, the DNA is TGTGCCAGCAGCTTGAAACGGGTAGGGGACGAGCAGTACTTC. Translation gives CASSLKRVGDEQYF.

The rearrangement uses TRBV27 and TRBJ2-5; D possibly corresponds to TRBD1 (6 bases). The CDR3 has 15 amino acids. Germline V gives CDR1 MNHEY, CDR2 SMNVEV (reference sequence). V dropped 6 bases and J dropped 4 bases, with 18 bases sitting between them. CDR3 residues: CASSPVLAGAETQYF. For the CDR3, the DNA is TGTGCCAGCAGCCCAGTTCTGGCAGGGGCAGAGACCCAGTACTTC.

The chain is built from TRBV5-6 and TRBJ1-3, with a weak D call TRBD1 (5 bases). Germline assignment: CDR1 SGHDT and CDR2 YYEEEE. The CDR3 runs to 17 residues. V was cut by 4 bases and J by 4 bases, with 21 bases left in between. For the CDR3, the DNA is TGTGCCAGCAGCCCCATGGGTACAGGCGTCGTGGGAAACACCATATATTTT. Translating it yields CASSPMGTGVVGNTIYF.

The V call is TRBV4-2, the J call TRBJ1-4; a weak D match, TRBD1 (5 bases). The germline gives CDR1 LGHNA, CDR2 YNFKEQ. Trimming left V 4 bases short and J 8 bases short, with 14 bases between. The CDR3 has 14 residues. The CDR3 loop reads CASSLAGIGEKLFF. Written as DNA, the CDR3 is TGTGCCAGCAGCCTTGCAGGGATCGGGGAAAAACTGTTTTTT.

The CDR3 sequence: CASSLFAGQQETQYF. The CDR3 DNA sequence: TGCGCCAGCAGCTTATTTGCGGGACAGCAAGAGACCCAGTACTTC. This chain connects TRBV5-1 to TRBJ2-5; D is perhaps TRBD1 (7 bases). This CDR3 has 15 residues. The germline V and J ends were trimmed by 2 bases and 2 bases, with 13 bases remaining between them. Per germline, CDR1 SGHRS and CDR2 YFSETQ.

The chain combines TRBV28 with TRBJ1-3; D gene uncertain. Between the trimmed V and J ends, which lost 1 base and 0 bases, there was a span of 4 bases. This CDR3 contains 14 residues. CDR1 MDHEN and CDR2 SYDVKM come from the germline V gene. CDR3: CASSLYYSGNTIYF. The CDR3 DNA reads TGTGCCAGCAGTTTATACTACTCTGGAAACACCATATATTTT. Drawing the rest from reference TRBV28 and TRBJ1-3, the complete variable domain is DVKVTQSSRYLVKRTGEKVFLECVQDMDHENMFWYRQDPGLGLRLIYFSYDVKMKEKGDIPEGYSVSREKKERFSLILESASTNQTSMYLCASSLYYSGNTIYFGEGSWLTVV.

V gene TRBV9 combines with J gene TRBJ2-7, with 11 bases fitting TRBD2. With 0 bases clipped from V and 5 bases from J, the junction kept 7 bases outside the gene matches. The CDR3 runs 16 residues. The V gene's germline CDR1 is SGDLS and CDR2 YYNGEE. CDR3 sequence reads: CASSVGETSGINEQYF. In DNA, the CDR3 is TGTGCCAGCAGCGTAGGCGAGACTAGCGGGATTAACGAGCAGTACTTC.

The chain employs TRBV7-3 and TRBJ2-4; a weak D match, TRBD2 (6 bases). Germline V lookup: CDR1 SGHTA, CDR2 FQGTGA. The CDR3 totals 15 residues. The germline V and J ends were trimmed by 5 bases and 0 bases, with 11 bases remaining between them. The CDR3 here is CASSRSGVAKNIQYF. As DNA, the CDR3 is TGTGCCAGCAGCCGCTCGGGGGTAGCCAAAAACATTCAGTACTTC.

The CDR3 sequence: CASSQGVSGIGGYNEQFF. In DNA, the CDR3 is TGCGCCAGCAGCCAAGGAGTTAGCGGGATAGGAGGGTACAATGAGCAGTTCTTC. This chain links TRBV4-1 with TRBJ2-1; 8 bases map to TRBD2. This CDR3 region has 18 residues. The V gene end was trimmed by 1 base and the J gene end by 4 bases; junction bases not matched to a gene: 12. The germline V gene has CDR1 MGHRA and CDR2 YSYEKL.

This chain connects TRBV29-1 to TRBJ1-2; D possibly corresponds to TRBD1 (6 bases). CDR1 SQVTM and CDR2 ANQGSEA come from the germline V gene. Trimming left V 7 bases short and J 4 bases short, with 13 bases between. This CDR3 region has 12 residues. This CDR3 is CSARGGGYGYTF. The CDR3 DNA reads as TGCAGCGCGAGAGGGGGGGGCTATGGCTACACCTTC.

This chain uses TRBV7-9 with TRBJ1-5; 9 positions match TRBD1. The CDR3 consists of 17 residues. V shed 2 bases, J shed 6 bases, and the junction held 11 bases outside the gene matches. From germline, CDR1 is SEHNR and CDR2 FQNEAQ (reference sequence). The CDR3 sequence is CASSLRPDRGRGQPQHF. The CDR3 DNA is TGTGCCAGCAGCTTACGCCCGGACAGGGGACGGGGTCAGCCCCAGCATTTT.

The CDR3 bases are TGTGCCAGCAGTTACTCGGACAGGGTTGACTATGGCTACACCTTC. Translation gives CASSYSDRVDYGYTF. The rearrangement joins TRBV6-6 to TRBJ1-2; 8 bases align to TRBD1. This CDR3 comprises 15 residues. V trimming: 0 bases; J trimming: 3 bases; junction bases outside the gene matches: 3. Germline V lookup: CDR1 MNHNY, CDR2 SVGAGI (reference sequence).

This chain connects TRBV6-1 to TRBJ2-2; D is unclear. Germline V gene sequence: CDR1 MNHNS, CDR2 SASEGT. The CDR3 totals 14 residues. Between the trimmed V and J ends, which lost 8 bases and 1 base, there was a span of 11 bases. As DNA, the CDR3 is TGTGCCAGCTTACAGTCTAAGAACACCGGGGAGCTGTTTTTT. Protein product: CASLQSKNTGELFF.

This clone was recorded only once. The same CDR3 also results from other DNA sequences found in this sample. CDR3 DNA: TGTGCCAGCAGCGCGACGGTGAACACCGGGGAGCTGTTTTTT. The encoded protein is CASSATVNTGELFF. The rearrangement joins TRBV9 to TRBJ2-2, with no clear D. Trimming left V 3 bases short and J 1 base short, with 7 bases between. The CDR3 covers 14 residues. The germline V gene encodes CDR1 SGDLS and CDR2 YYNGEE.

With respect to this clone: Within the sample, other DNA sequences also encode this same CDR3. The CDR3 reads CASSLGAGPDTQYF. In DNA, the CDR3 is TGTGCCAGCAGCTTGGGGGCGGGGCCAGATACGCAGTATTTT. The chain uses TRBV5-5 and TRBJ2-3, with D possibly being TRBD2 (6 bases). V dropped 0 bases and J dropped 4 bases, with 9 bases sitting between them. This CDR3 is built from 14 residues. Germline V gene lookup returns CDR1 SGHKS and CDR2 YYEKEE (reference sequence). The full variable domain, completed using reference TRBV5-5 and TRBJ2-3, is DAGVTQSPTHLIKTRGQQVTLRCSPISGHKSVSWYQQVLGQGPQFIFQYYEKEERGRGNFPDRFSARQFPNYSSELNVNALLLGDSALYLCASSLGAGPDTQYFGPGTRLTVL.

This clone showed up just once. V is TRBV21-1 and J is TRBJ2-7. TRBV21-1 is labeled a pseudogene. This CDR3 is 16 amino acids long. CDR3 sequence (DNA): TGTGCCAGCTTAAAAGGAGGGGGCGGGAGCGACTACGAGCAGTACTTC. Its protein product is CASLKGGGGSDYEQYF.

The chain joins TRBV28 to TRBJ2-3; D ambiguous. Between the trimmed V and J ends, which lost 4 bases and 2 bases, there was a span of 4 bases. CDR3 length: 12 amino acids. Germline V CDR1 and CDR2: MDHEN, SYDVKM. CDR3 DNA: TGTGCCAGCAGTTGGTTCACAGATACGCAGTATTTT. Translated, it gives CASSWFTDTQYF.

This clone has only one observation. This rearrangement joins TRBV2 to TRBJ1-5; 11 bases agree with TRBD1. V shed 2 bases and J 6 bases; nucleotides not matched to a gene: 6. There are 16 residues in the CDR3. CDR1 and CDR2 (germline): SNHLY, FYNNEI. As DNA, the CDR3 is TGTGCCAGCAGTGAAACCGGGACAGGGGGGCGTCAGCCCCAGCATTTT. Translated: CASSETGTGGRQPQHF.

This chain joins TRBV11-2 and TRBJ2-3; weak D call: TRBD2 (5 bases). CDR3 size: 16 residues. In germline, CDR1 is SGHAT, CDR2 FQNNGV. Trimming shortened V by 3 bases and J by 2 bases, and 15 bases separated the two germline ends. This CDR3 reads CASSFGEGRSTDTQYF. Here the CDR3 DNA reads TGTGCCAGCAGCTTCGGCGAGGGCAGATCCACAGATACGCAGTATTTT.

This rearrangement joins TRBV28 to TRBJ2-7; D gene unclear. This CDR3 spans 11 amino acids. Trimming cost V 9 bases and J 6 bases, with 12 bases left between them. CDR1 is MDHEN, CDR2 SYDVKM, per germline. The DNA for the CDR3 is TGTGCCAGTGTGGGGTCGTTCGAGCAGTACTTC. It yields the protein CASVGSFEQYF. The full variable domain, completed using reference TRBV28 and TRBJ2-7, is DVKVTQSSRYLVKRTGEKVFLECVQDMDHENMFWYRQDPGLGLRLIYFSYDVKMKEKGDIPEGYSVSREKKERFSLILESASTNQTSMYLCASVGSFEQYFGPGTRLTVT.